Below are 28 T cell receptor beta chains sequenced from a single sample in a study of blood T cells in healthy people across ages. The use of a sample-barcoded 5' primer and a J-beta primer mix characterized a second PCR of roughly 7 to 11 cycles. In TCRdb, the 5' RACE reads were re-called with MiXCR into one record per CDR3 protein. The table lists 760,000 or so distinct CDR3 sequences, roughly 25% of them singletons. The data were also submitted as part of a second study, on T cells of mothers and their children.

Input material: blood. These receptor sequences come from a boy between 10 and 17 years old in good health.

The chain links TRBV21-1 to TRBJ2-2. TRBV21-1 is a recognized pseudogene. The CDR3 contains 14 residues. This CDR3 reads CASSETAKSGELFF. The CDR3 nucleotides read TGTGCCAGCAGCGAAACCGCAAAATCCGGGGAGCTGTTTTTT.

In this sample, this clonotype turned up a few times. The J gene is TRBJ2-5, the V gene TRBV7-2, with 7 bases matching TRBD2. The last part of the DNA fits TRBJ2-1 better; the J call may be wrong. CDR3 length equals 14 residues. Germline values: CDR1 SGHTA, CDR2 FQGNSA. In nucleotides, the CDR3 is TGTGCCAGCAGCTTAGATGGCGGGAGCAATGAGCAGTTCTTC. Translating gives CASSLDGGSNEQFF.

This clonotype was seen a handful of times. The CDR3 here is CASSSTGVEETQYF. The CDR3 DNA reads as TGCGCCAGCAGCTCGACAGGGGTGGAAGAGACCCAGTACTTC. The V and J genes are TRBV5-1 and TRBJ2-5; 8 bases are shared with TRBD1. The CDR3 length is 14 residues. Germline-derived CDR1 and CDR2 are SGHRS and YFSETQ. J lost 3 bases, V lost 3 bases, and 4 bases had no gene match. The whole variable domain, filled in from reference TRBV5-1 and TRBJ2-5, reads KAGVTQTPRYLIKTRGQQVTLSCSPISGHRSVSWYQQTPGQGLQFLFEYFSETQRNKGNFPGRFSGRQFSNSRSEMNVSTLELGDSALYLCASSSTGVEETQYFGPGTRLLVL.

This clonotype occurred a few times. CDR3 amino acids: CASSLPVGGSEYF. The CDR3 DNA follows: TGTGCCAGCAGCTTACCCGTTGGCGGGAGTGAGTACTTC. V usage is TRBV5-4 and J usage is TRBJ2-7, with 7 bases lining up with TRBD2. V was pared by 2 bases and J by 11 bases, with 10 bases of the junction left unmatched. Germline CDR1 and CDR2: SGHNT and YYREEE (reference sequence). The length of the CDR3 is 13 residues.

The chain carries TRBV6-5 and TRBJ2-3; 8 bases align to TRBD2. Per the germline V gene, CDR1 is MNHEY and CDR2 is SVGAGI. There are 15 residues in the CDR3. V was pared by 6 bases and J by 1 base, with 6 bases of the junction left unmatched. The CDR3 bases are TGTGCCAGCAGCCGGGGGGGCCTCGGCACAGATACGCAGTATTTT. Amino acid sequence: CASSRGGLGTDTQYF.

This chain uses TRBV24-1 with TRBJ2-5; D is possibly TRBD1 (5 bases). Germline V gene lookup returns CDR1 KGHDR and CDR2 SFDVKD. The CDR3 is made up of 13 amino acids. V shed 6 bases and J shed 0 bases, with 7 bases lying between them. The chain's CDR3 is CATSSDNQETQYF. Written as DNA, the CDR3 is TGTGCCACCAGTTCGGACAACCAAGAGACCCAGTACTTC.

This clonotype turned up a few times. This chain connects TRBV29-1 to TRBJ1-1; possible D gene TRBD1, 5 bases. V lost 7 bases, J lost 4 bases, and 13 bases lay in between. Germline V CDR1 and CDR2: SQVTM, ANQGSEA. The CDR3 sequence is 12 residues long. The CDR3 sequence: CSGGGEITEAFF. CDR3 sequence (DNA): TGCAGCGGCGGGGGGGAGATCACTGAAGCTTTCTTT.

The J gene is TRBJ2-3, the V gene TRBV4-3, with D perhaps TRBD2 (6 bases). The V gene's germline CDR1 is LGHNA and CDR2 YSLEER. The CDR3 spans 16 residues. Trimming left V 0 bases short and J 2 bases short, with 12 bases between. In nucleotides, the CDR3 is TGCGCCAGCAGCCAAGAATTTAGCGGATACACAGATACGCAGTATTTT. Its translation is CASSQEFSGYTDTQYF.

The chain has TRBV7-2 and TRBJ2-1, with 9 bases that match TRBD2. The CDR3 consists of 16 residues. In germline, CDR1 is SGHTA, CDR2 FQGNSA. V was clipped by 6 bases and J by 4 bases; unmatched bases: 10. Here the CDR3 DNA reads TGTGCCAGCAGATACAAAGCGGGAGGCTTGTACAATGAGCAGTTCTTC. Its translation is CASRYKAGGLYNEQFF.

This clonotype occurred a few times. The rearrangement links TRBV24-1 to TRBJ2-5, with TRBD2 as a possible D gene (5 bases). The DNA end is more similar to TRBJ2-1, so the J call may be wrong. Germline values: CDR1 KGHDR, CDR2 SFDVKD. The CDR3 is 14 amino acids. The CDR3, as DNA: TGTGCCACCAGTGACCGCACGGGGTCAGACGAGCAGTTCTTC. Translation gives CATSDRTGSDEQFF.

This clonotype was seen many times. This chain connects TRBV7-2 to TRBJ2-5; TRBD2 agrees at 11 bases. The CDR3 has 14 amino acids. V lost 3 bases, J lost 3 bases, and 0 bases stayed unmatched. CDR1 is SGHTA, CDR2 FQGNSA, per germline. The chain's CDR3 is CASSFSGGEETQYF. The CDR3 DNA is TGTGCCAGCAGCTTTAGCGGGGGGGAAGAGACCCAGTACTTC.

The rearrangement uses TRBV29-1 and TRBJ2-3; 8 bases match TRBD1. With 4 bases clipped from V and 9 bases from J, the junction kept 3 bases outside the gene matches. CDR3 length: 11 residues. CDR1 SQVTM and CDR2 ANQGSEA come from the germline V gene. The DNA for the CDR3 is TGCAGCGTTGGCCGGGACAGGACGCAGTATTTT. As protein: CSVGRDRTQYF.

The V and J genes are TRBV4-2 and TRBJ2-5; D is uncertain. TRBJ2-1 explains the end of the DNA better; the J call may be wrong. Germline CDR1 LGHNA, CDR2 YNFKEQ. CDR3 length equals 16 residues. DNA for the CDR3: TGTGCCAGCAGCCAAGATGTGGGGTCTCCCTACAATGAGCAGTTCTTC. This gives the protein CASSQDVGSPYNEQFF.

There are a few counts of this clonotype. This chain links TRBV20-1 with TRBJ1-5; D is uncertain. With 0 bases removed from V and 2 bases from J, the gap between germline ends came to 8 bases. CDR1 and CDR2 (germline): DFQATT, SNEGSKA (reference sequence). This CDR3 spans 14 amino acids. CDR3 bases: TGCAGTGCTAGAGAGGGAGGAGGCAATCAGCCCCAGCATTTT. As protein: CSAREGGGNQPQHF.

The chain combines TRBV20-1 with TRBJ1-4; weak D call: TRBD1 (5 bases). Trimming pared 3 bases from V and 7 bases from J, leaving 18 bases between. The germline V gene has CDR1 DFQATT and CDR2 SNEGSKA (reference sequence). The CDR3 sequence is 15 residues long. As DNA, the CDR3 is TGCAGTGCTAGCGATGGGGGGGTAGTAAGTGAAAAACTGTTTTTT. Protein sequence: CSASDGGVVSEKLFF.

The chain employs TRBV29-1 and TRBJ2-7; 9 bases are a match to TRBD1. Trimming at V came to 1 base and at J to 4 bases, leaving 5 bases not matched to a gene. This CDR3 has 14 residues. Germline-derived CDR1 and CDR2 are SQVTM and ANQGSEA. Here the CDR3 reads CSVEVLDRGYEQYF. CDR3 DNA sequence: TGCAGCGTTGAAGTCTTGGACAGGGGATACGAGCAGTACTTC.

The rearrangement joins TRBV9 to TRBJ2-7; D perhaps matches TRBD2 (6 bases). Germline-derived CDR1 and CDR2 are SGDLS and YYNGEE. The CDR3 runs to 15 residues. Trimming removed 0 bases from V and 0 bases from J, with 10 bases in between. In DNA, the CDR3 is TGTGCCAGCAGCGTAGGCGGGGCGCCCTCCTACGAGCAGTACTTC. Its translation: CASSVGGAPSYEQYF. The full variable domain, rest sourced from reference TRBV9 and TRBJ2-7, is DSGVTQTPKHLITATGQRVTLRCSPRSGDLSVYWYQQSLDQGLQFLIQYYNGEERAKGNILERFSAQQFPDLHSELNLSSLELGDSALYFCASSVGGAPSYEQYFGPGTRLTVT.

There are a few counts of this clonotype. The V and J genes are TRBV7-9 and TRBJ1-2; 8 nucleotides align to TRBD1. This CDR3 is 18 amino acids long. V shed 2 bases, J shed 7 bases, and the junction held 18 bases outside the gene matches. CDR1 is SEHNR and CDR2 is FQNEAQ in the germline V gene (reference sequence). The CDR3 coding sequence is TGTGCCAGCAGCTTACCCAAGTCGAGACAGGGGAATTTAGGTGGCTACACCTTC. It specifies CASSLPKSRQGNLGGYTF.

This sequence joins TRBV3-1 and TRBJ2-3; D unclear. CDR1 LGHDT and CDR2 YNNKEL come from the germline V gene (reference sequence). V lost 1 base to trimming and J lost 6 bases, with 11 bases between them. The CDR3 sequence is 14 residues long. CDR3 in DNA: TGTGCCAGCAGCCAAGTCGGAATGGAGGATACGCAGTATTTT. This codes for CASSQVGMEDTQYF.

V usage is TRBV20-1 and J usage is TRBJ2-5; D is tentatively TRBD1 or TRBD2 (5 bases each). Between the trimmed V and J ends, which lost 2 bases and 5 bases, there was a span of 9 bases. The CDR3 runs to 12 residues. Per germline, CDR1 DFQATT and CDR2 SNEGSKA (reference sequence). This CDR3 is CSARQGVETQYF. DNA for the CDR3: TGCAGTGCTAGACAGGGAGTGGAGACCCAGTACTTC.

This clonotype has a handful of counts. The V call is TRBV5-1, the J call TRBJ1-4; 7 bases map to TRBD1. J was trimmed by 7 bases and V by 7 bases; bases with no gene match: 7. This CDR3 is built from 13 residues. Germline assignment: CDR1 SGHRS and CDR2 YFSETQ. The CDR3 is CASGEQGIEKLFF. Written as DNA, the CDR3 is TGCGCCAGCGGGGAACAGGGGATTGAAAAACTGTTTTTT.

This clonotype was counted a few times. The V call is TRBV5-1, the J call TRBJ2-5, with 7 bases that match TRBD2. V lost 0 bases, J lost 4 bases, and 15 bases stayed unmatched. The germline V gene has CDR1 SGHRS and CDR2 YFSETQ. The CDR3 extends over 18 amino acids. The CDR3 loop is CASSLEARGSITGETQYF. The DNA of the CDR3 is TGCGCCAGCAGCTTGGAGGCGCGGGGGTCTATCACGGGAGAGACCCAGTACTTC. Looking up the rest from reference TRBV5-1 and TRBJ2-5 gives the full variable domain: KAGVTQTPRYLIKTRGQQVTLSCSPISGHRSVSWYQQTPGQGLQFLFEYFSETQRNKGNFPGRFSGRQFSNSRSEMNVSTLELGDSALYLCASSLEARGSITGETQYFGPGTRLLVL.

This sequence joins TRBV27 and TRBJ1-5; maybe TRBD1 (6 bases). Trimming shortened V by 3 bases and J by 2 bases, and 11 bases separated the two germline ends. The germline gives CDR1 MNHEY, CDR2 SMNVEV (reference sequence). The CDR3 sequence is 15 residues long. This CDR3 is CASSLTRGGNQPQHF. The CDR3 nucleotides are TGTGCCAGCAGTTTGACAAGGGGGGGCAATCAGCCCCAGCATTTT.

There are many counts of this clonotype. The chain carries TRBV28 and TRBJ2-7; no definite D call. The CDR3 spans 12 residues. Germline CDR1 is MDHEN and CDR2 is SYDVKM. Trimming removed 6 bases from V and 2 bases from J, with 8 bases in between. CDR3 loop: CASSFRTYEQYF. DNA of the CDR3: TGTGCCAGCAGCTTCAGGACCTACGAGCAGTACTTC.

This clonotype was recorded a few times. The V and J genes are TRBV3-1 and TRBJ2-1; D possibly corresponds to TRBD2 (6 bases). V was cut by 1 base and J by 7 bases, with 20 bases left in between. The CDR3 runs to 17 residues. Germline assignment: CDR1 LGHDT and CDR2 YNNKEL (reference sequence). The DNA of the CDR3 is TGTGCCAGCAGCCAAGTACTGGGACTCTACGGGCAGAATGAGCAGTTCTTC. Its translation is CASSQVLGLYGQNEQFF.

This clonotype showed up just a few times. V usage is TRBV7-2 and J usage is TRBJ2-5; 8 bases are a match to TRBD2. CDR1 and CDR2 (germline): SGHTA, FQGNSA. CDR3 length: 16 residues. The junction had 9 bases not matched to a gene; V was cut back by 5 bases and J by 1 base. The CDR3 here is CASSPPGLAGQETQYF. DNA for the CDR3: TGTGCCAGCAGCCCCCCGGGGCTAGCGGGCCAAGAGACCCAGTACTTC.

The chain carries TRBV2 and TRBJ1-2; D uncertain. V lost 7 bases to trimming and J lost 3 bases, with 9 bases between them. Germline V CDR1 and CDR2: SNHLY, FYNNEI. CDR3 size: 12 residues. CDR3 amino acids: CASNDGDYGYTF. CDR3 bases: TGTGCCAGCAACGACGGAGACTATGGCTACACCTTC.

Comment on this clonotype: The junction does not match germline at one end; this may be a read error. This chain uses TRBV6-2 or TRBV6-3 with TRBJ2-2, with D tentatively TRBD2 (6 bases). Germline CDR1 and CDR2: MNHEY and SVGEGT. CDR3 length: 13 residues. The DNA of the CDR3 is TGTGCCAGCAGTTACGTCCAAGGCGGGGAGCTGCTTTTT. Residues: CASSYVQGGELLF.